Below are 21 T cell receptor beta chains sequenced from a single sample in a study of T cells in Graves' hyperthyroidism and ophthalmopathy. TCR beta CDR3 regions were amplified from RNA. HTBI primers drove first-round RT-PCR of the TCR CDR3. From the multiplex PCR reads, TCRdb called clonotypes with MiXCR, one entry per CDR3 protein. The sample contains approximately 420,000 distinct CDR3 sequences, under 15% of which appear only once. The sequenced material came from blood. All receptors come from a woman aged 25 to 39 with Graves' hyperthyroidism.

Ten or more counts support this clonotype. The rearrangement uses TRBV12-3 or TRBV12-4 and TRBJ2-1, with 9 bases lining up with TRBD2. This CDR3 has 16 residues. V lost 3 bases to trimming and J lost 3 bases; unmatched junction nucleotides: 6. CDR3 sequence: CASSFDWREGYNEQFF. CDR3 in DNA: TGTGCCAGCAGTTTTGATTGGCGGGAGGGCTACAATGAGCAGTTCTTC.

Remarks on this clonotype: One base away lies a much larger clone, so this may be a sequencing read error. The V and J genes are TRBV9 and TRBJ1-2, with D unresolved. V was cut by 3 bases and J by 7 bases, with 19 bases left in between. Germline lookup yields CDR1 SGDLS and CDR2 YYNGEE. The CDR3 runs 15 residues. CDR3 amino acids: CASSAAFGPLPGYTF. As DNA, the CDR3 is TGTGCCAGCAGCGCAGCATTCGGGCCCCTCCCTGGCTACACCTTC. The full variable domain, completed using reference TRBV9 and TRBJ1-2, is DSGVTQTPKHLITATGQRVTLRCSPRSGDLSVYWYQQSLDQGLQFLIQYYNGEERAKGNILERFSAQQFPDLHSELNLSSLELGDSALYFCASSAAFGPLPGYTFGSGTRLTVV.

This clonotype was seen a handful of times. The V call is TRBV18, the J call TRBJ1-6, with 12 bases lining up with TRBD1. Looked up from germline, CDR1 is KGHSH and CDR2 is LQKENI. The junction had 8 bases not matched to a gene; V was cut back by 5 bases and J by 0 bases. This CDR3 contains 19 residues. CDR3 sequence (DNA): TGTGCCAGCTCATATTCCGGGACAGGGGGCAGCTCCTATAATTCACCCCTCCACTTT. It translates to CASSYSGTGGSSYNSPLHF.

This clonotype has a count of ten or more. The V call is TRBV6-2 or TRBV6-3, the J call TRBJ2-7; D remains unclear. The germline V gene encodes CDR1 MNHEY and CDR2 SVGEGT. The CDR3 contains 11 residues. V lost 7 bases, J lost 4 bases, and 8 bases lay in between. The CDR3 DNA sequence: TGTGCCAGCAAGGACGGATACGAGCAGTACTTC. The encoded protein is CASKDGYEQYF.

This clonotype appeared many times. The V and J genes are TRBV7-3 and TRBJ1-6; the match to TRBD1 covers 7 bases. This CDR3 contains 18 residues. Trimming removed 0 bases from V and 7 bases from J; junction bases left unmatched: 12. Germline V gene lookup returns CDR1 SGHTA and CDR2 FQGTGA. CDR3 in amino acids: CASSLTGSTGARNSPLHF. CDR3 nucleotide sequence: TGTGCCAGCAGCTTAACCGGAAGCACAGGGGCAAGGAATTCACCCCTCCACTTT.

This clonotype has more than one count but fewer than ten. The chain uses TRBV19 and TRBJ1-5, with no clear D. The CDR3 covers 17 residues. The germline CDR1 and CDR2 sequences are LNHDA and SQIVND (reference sequence). V was clipped by 3 bases and J by 2 bases, with 17 bases between them. The CDR3, as DNA: TGTGCCAGTAGTATTAGGGCCCAGGTTCGTGGCAATCAGCCCCAGCATTTT. Amino acids: CASSIRAQVRGNQPQHF.

There are many counts of this clonotype. J is TRBJ2-3 and V is TRBV20-1, with 7 nucleotides matching TRBD2. Germline CDR1 is DFQATT and CDR2 is SNEGSKA (reference sequence). The CDR3 has 15 amino acids. Losses at the gene ends were 5 bases for V and 4 bases for J; bases not matched to a gene: 12. As DNA, the CDR3 is TGCAGTGCTGAGGGGTCGGGGGGAGAGGCAGATACGCAGTATTTT. It yields the protein CSAEGSGGEADTQYF.

This clonotype was detected many times. The chain has TRBV11-2 and TRBJ1-2; TRBD1 matches 7 bases. This CDR3 comprises 13 residues. Losses at the gene ends were 4 bases for V and 4 bases for J; bases not matched to a gene: 3. CDR1 and CDR2 from the germline V gene are SGHAT and FQNNGV. CDR3 coding DNA: TGTGCCAGCAGCTCAACAGGGGTCTATGGCTACACCTTC. It specifies CASSSTGVYGYTF.

Notes on this clonotype: This may stem from a read error, because a much larger clone lies one nucleotide away. This rearrangement joins TRBV29-1 to TRBJ2-3; the D is unclear. The J call could be wrong; TRBJ1-5 is a better fit for the DNA end. This CDR3 has 18 amino acids. The V gene's germline CDR1 is SQVTM and CDR2 ANQGSEA. CDR3 residues: CSVEDRLGPSVLTDTQHF. The CDR3 region has the DNA TGCAGCGTTGAAGATCGCTTGGGTCCTAGCGTTCTCACAGATACGCAGCATTTT.

Notes on this clonotype: A much larger clonotype is one base distant, so this may be a read error. The V gene is TRBV30, the J gene TRBJ2-3, with D perhaps TRBD1 (5 bases). This CDR3 is built from 14 residues. CDR1 is GTSNPN and CDR2 is SVGIG in the germline V gene (reference sequence). The CDR3 reads CARSKGVSTDTQYF. The CDR3 DNA sequence: TGTGCCCGGAGTAAAGGGGTTAGCACAGATACGCAGTATTTT. The whole variable domain, remainder taken from reference TRBV30 and TRBJ2-3, is SQTIHQWPATLVQPVGSPLSLECTVEGTSNPNLYWYRQAAGRGLQLLFYSVGIGQISSEVPQNLSASRPQDRQFILSSKKLLLSDSGFYLCARSKGVSTDTQYFGPGTRLTVL.

This clonotype was detected many times. The chain links TRBV15 to TRBJ2-3, with a tentative D call TRBD2 (5 bases). The CDR3 spans 15 residues. CDR1 is LNHNV, CDR2 YYDKDF, per germline (reference sequence). Trimming cost V 3 bases and J 2 bases, with 12 bases left between them. The CDR3 loop is CATSRTLGLTDTQYF. CDR3 coding DNA: TGTGCCACCAGCAGGACCCTAGGACTCACAGATACGCAGTATTTT.

The chain recombines TRBV27 with TRBJ1-2; D is undetermined. CDR3 size: 15 residues. The V end lost 0 bases, the J end lost 8 bases, and 16 bases lay between the germline ends. Germline CDR1 reads MNHEY; CDR2 reads SMNVEV (reference sequence). The CDR3 DNA reads as TGTGCCAGCAGTTTATCGGCCCGAGACGCCAGGGGCTACACCTTC. It codes for CASSLSARDARGYTF.

This chain links TRBV2 with TRBJ1-4; D may be TRBD1 (5 bases). This CDR3 is built from 12 residues. CDR1 is SNHLY, CDR2 FYNNEI, per germline. V lost 8 bases and J lost 8, with 12 bases in between. The CDR3 nucleotides read TGTGCCAGCCGGTTGGGGGGGGAAAAACTGTTTTTT. Translating it yields CASRLGGEKLFF.

V usage is TRBV7-9 and J usage is TRBJ2-3; 8 bases fit TRBD1. The V and J ends lost 4 bases and 1 base, in that order; junction bases with no gene match: 4. Per germline, CDR1 SEHNR and CDR2 FQNEAQ (reference sequence). The CDR3 runs 15 residues. The CDR3 here is CASSSQGQGTDTQYF. CDR3 DNA: TGTGCCAGCAGCTCCCAGGGACAGGGCACAGATACGCAGTATTTT.

V gene TRBV24-1 combines with J gene TRBJ2-2, with 9 bases matching TRBD1. Germline lookup yields CDR1 KGHDR and CDR2 SFDVKD. J gave up 3 bases and V 4 bases, and 8 bases lay outside the gene matches. The CDR3 has 17 amino acids. This CDR3 is CATSDSTGTGYTGELFF. The CDR3 DNA reads as TGTGCCACCAGTGACTCCACCGGGACAGGGTACACCGGGGAGCTGTTTTTT.

This clonotype was seen only once. The genes are TRBV29-1 and TRBJ2-7; 10 bases are shared with TRBD1. The CDR3 contains 13 residues. Germline loops: CDR1 SQVTM, CDR2 ANQGSEA. J was trimmed by 1 base and V by 7 bases; bases with no gene match: 4. The CDR3 DNA follows: TGCAGCGCAAGACAGGGGGCGTCCTACGAGCAGTACTTC. Translation gives CSARQGASYEQYF.

The rearrangement joins TRBV19 to TRBJ2-7; TRBD2 agrees at 11 bases. From germline, CDR1 is LNHDA and CDR2 SQIVND (reference sequence). This CDR3 is 16 amino acids long. The ends lost 3 bases at V and 4 bases at J; junction bases unmatched: 8. The CDR3 DNA is TGTGCCAGTAGTATTCGGCTAGCGGGAGGTCCATACGAGCAGTACTTC. It encodes CASSIRLAGGPYEQYF.

A few counts support this clonotype. The chain recombines TRBV5-1 with TRBJ2-7; D is unresolved. Germline V gives CDR1 SGHRS, CDR2 YFSETQ. Trimming cost V 0 bases and J 3 bases, with 10 bases left between them. CDR3 length: 14 amino acids. In DNA, the CDR3 is TGCGCCAGCAGCTTGGAGGGTTTAGTCTACGAGCAGTACTTC. Protein: CASSLEGLVYEQYF. The whole variable domain, filled in from reference TRBV5-1 and TRBJ2-7, reads KAGVTQTPRYLIKTRGQQVTLSCSPISGHRSVSWYQQTPGQGLQFLFEYFSETQRNKGNFPGRFSGRQFSNSRSEMNVSTLELGDSALYLCASSLEGLVYEQYFGPGTRLTVT.

This clonotype was counted ten times or more. The rearrangement links TRBV28 to TRBJ2-2; 8 bases line up with TRBD2. This CDR3 contains 17 residues. V shed 4 bases and J 1 base; nucleotides not matched to a gene: 8. CDR1 is MDHEN and CDR2 is SYDVKM in the germline V gene. CDR3 sequence reads: CASSSPRTSQNTGELFF. CDR3 DNA: TGTGCCAGCAGTTCCCCAAGGACTAGCCAGAACACCGGGGAGCTGTTTTTT.

On this clonotype: A much larger clone differs by one base, so this may be a read error. V and J are TRBV20-1 and TRBJ2-1; D is ambiguous. Germline CDR1 and CDR2: DFQATT and SNEGSKA (reference sequence). The CDR3 is 14 residues long. CDR3 sequence (DNA): TGCAGTGCTAGGTTTATTAGCTCCTACAGTGAGCAGTTCTTC. It specifies CSARFISSYSEQFF.

This clonotype was seen ten or more times. The chain links TRBV2 to TRBJ1-1; TRBD1 is a possible D gene (5 bases). V was clipped by 8 bases and J by 4 bases, with 11 bases between them. This CDR3 spans 12 amino acids. Per germline, CDR1 SNHLY and CDR2 FYNNEI. The CDR3 DNA sequence: TGTGCCAGCCAGGAGCAGGGCACTGAAGCTTTCTTT. Encoded protein: CASQEQGTEAFF.